This is a list of T cell receptor beta chains from one sample in a study of blood T cells in healthy people across ages. Each CDR3 protein gets one entry after TCRdb re-called the 5' RACE reads with MiXCR. The data show about 730,000 distinct CDR3 sequences, with roughly two fifths seen just once and less than 25% held by the top ten. Input material: blood. All receptors derive from a woman aged 55-69 years in good health. CDR3s include the opening cysteine and the closing phenylalanine or tryptophan. The D gene is left open where the match is weak. Clone size is given for some rows only: seen once, a few or many times, or a class if the clone is expanded.

D: -; V: TRBV20-1; J: TRBJ2-7; size: -; DNA: TGCAGTGCTAGGCCGACAGACTCCTACGAGCAGTACTTC; CDR3: CSARPTDSYEQYF
D: -; V: TRBV21-1; J: TRBJ1-2; size: -; DNA: TGTGCCAGCAGCAAGAGCGCGAAAGGCGCATATGGCTACACCTTC; CDR3: CASSKSAKGAYGYTF
D: TRBD1; V: TRBV12-3/TRBV12-4; J: TRBJ2-7; size: -; DNA: TGTGCCAGCACCGTCTCGACAGGGCTCTACGAGCAGTACTTC; CDR3: CASTVSTGLYEQYF
D: -; V: TRBV3-1; J: TRBJ1-6; size: few; DNA: TGTGCCAGCAGCCAAGTATGGCTGAGCAATTCACCCCTCCACTTT; CDR3: CASSQVWLSNSPLHF
D: -; V: TRBV11-2; J: TRBJ2-5; size: -; DNA: TGTGCCAGCAGTACAGGGTTTGAGACCCAGTACTTC; CDR3: CASSTGFETQYF
D: -; V: TRBV12-3/TRBV12-4; J: TRBJ2-4; size: -; DNA: TGTGCCAGCAGTTCAGAAGGGCGGACCAAAAACATTCAGTACTTC; CDR3: CASSSEGRTKNIQYF
D: -; V: TRBV12-3/TRBV12-4; J: TRBJ2-3; size: once; DNA: TGTGCCAGCAGAAGGACTGGCACAGGTACGCAGTATTTT; CDR3: CASRRTGTGTQYF
D: -; V: TRBV7-3; J: TRBJ2-3; size: many; DNA: TGTGCCAGCAGCCCTCAGGGGCTGAGCACAGATACGCAGTATTTT; CDR3: CASSPQGLSTDTQYF
D: -; V: TRBV3-1; J: TRBJ1-2; size: few; DNA: TGTGCCAGCAGCCAAGACGCAGGGATGAACTATGGCTACACCTTC; CDR3: CASSQDAGMNYGYTF
D: TRBD1; V: TRBV19; J: TRBJ2-1; size: few; DNA: TGTGCCAGTAGTATGCAGGGGGCCTCGGGAGAGCAGTTCTTC; CDR3: CASSMQGASGEQFF
D: TRBD1; V: TRBV6-5; J: TRBJ1-6; size: -; DNA: TGTGCCAGCAGTTACCGCCCGGGACAGGGCCTCAGCTCCTATAATTCACCCCTCCACTTT; CDR3: CASSYRPGQGLSSYNSPLHF
D: -; V: TRBV7-2; J: TRBJ2-3; size: -; DNA: TGTGCCAGCAGCTTAACCCGACTAGCAGATACGCAGTATTTT; CDR3: CASSLTRLADTQYF
D: -; V: TRBV2; J: TRBJ1-6; size: -; DNA: TGTGCCAGCAGTGAAAGCAGCTCCTATAAGTCACCCCTCCACTTT; CDR3: CASSESSSYKSPLHF
D: -; V: TRBV27; J: TRBJ1-4; size: -; DNA: TGTGCCAGCAGTTTAACGGGGATTCGGGAAAAACTGTTTTTT; CDR3: CASSLTGIREKLFF
D: -; V: TRBV29-1; J: TRBJ1-2; size: -; DNA: TGCAGCGTTGAGGATGCCCAGCTCTATGGCTACACCTTC; CDR3: CSVEDAQLYGYTF
D: -; V: TRBV5-1; J: TRBJ2-1; size: -; DNA: TGCGCCAGCAGCTTGGCCCCCGACAATGAGCAGTTCTTC; CDR3: CASSLAPDNEQFF
D: -; V: TRBV28; J: TRBJ1-2; size: few; DNA: TGTGCCAGCACCCGGCCTTCTAACTATGGCTACACCTTC; CDR3: CASTRPSNYGYTF
D: -; V: TRBV20-1; J: TRBJ1-2; size: -; DNA: TGCAGTGCTAGTCATGGGCCTACGTATGGCTACACCTTC; CDR3: CSASHGPTYGYTF
D: -; V: TRBV7-2; J: TRBJ1-5; size: few; DNA: TGTGCCAGCAGCTTATCGCAGGGGCTGGGCAATCAGCCCCAGCATTTT; CDR3: CASSLSQGLGNQPQHF
D: -; V: TRBV5-5; J: TRBJ2-6; size: many; DNA: TGTGCCAGCAGCTTGGGGTTAGACTCTGGGGCCAACGTCCTGACTTTC; CDR3: CASSLGLDSGANVLTF
D: TRBD2; V: TRBV5-1; J: TRBJ2-3; size: -; DNA: TGCGCCAGCAGTACTAGCGGGGGAGTCACAGATACGCAGTATTTT; CDR3: CASSTSGGVTDTQYF
D: -; V: TRBV12-3/TRBV12-4; J: TRBJ1-4; size: -; DNA: TGTGCCAGCAGTTTAATGGATAATGAAAAACTGTTTTTT; CDR3: CASSLMDNEKLFF
D: TRBD1; V: TRBV12-3/TRBV12-4; J: TRBJ1-5; size: -; DNA: TGTGCCAGCAGCATGACAGGGGGCAATCAGCCCCAGCATTTT; CDR3: CASSMTGGNQPQHF
D: TRBD2; V: TRBV9; J: TRBJ2-6; size: -; DNA: TGTGCCAGCAGCGCCCATCTAGCGGTGAACTCTGGGGCCAACGTCCTGACTTTC; CDR3: CASSAHLAVNSGANVLTF
D: -; V: TRBV29-1; J: TRBJ1-1; size: -; DNA: TGCAGCGTAAACAGGGACACTGAAGCTTTCTTT; CDR3: CSVNRDTEAFF
D: -; V: TRBV3-1; J: TRBJ2-7; size: -; DNA: TGTGCCAGCAGCCAACTGAGGGGCCTATTCAGCCCCGAGCAGTACTTC; CDR3: CASSQLRGLFSPEQYF
D: -; V: TRBV7-9; J: TRBJ2-7; size: -; DNA: TGTGCCAGCAGCTCACAGGTGATCGACGAGCAGTACTTC; CDR3: CASSSQVIDEQYF
D: -; V: TRBV28; J: TRBJ1-5; size: -; DNA: TGTGCCAGCAGAACTCCTATCTCTGTCTCAGGTTCACCTAATCAGCCCCAGCATTTT; CDR3: CASRTPISVSGSPNQPQHF
D: TRBD2; V: TRBV7-2; J: TRBJ2-1; size: few; DNA: TGTGCCAGCGGGGGGGGAGGGCCCTACAATGAGCAGTTCTTC; CDR3: CASGGGGPYNEQFF
D: TRBD2; V: TRBV3-1; J: TRBJ2-7; size: -; DNA: TGTGCCAGCAGCCCCGGGACTAGCTCCTACAATGAGCAGTACTTC; CDR3: CASSPGTSSYNEQYF
D: TRBD2; V: TRBV20-1; J: TRBJ2-3; size: few; DNA: TGCAGTGCTCCTGCTAGCGGGAACAGCACAGATACGCAGTATTTT; CDR3: CSAPASGNSTDTQYF
D: -; V: TRBV29-1; J: TRBJ2-5; size: many; DNA: TGCAGCGGGGAACAGGGACTCAGCCAAACACAAGAGACCCAGTACTTC; CDR3: CSGEQGLSQTQETQYF
D: -; V: TRBV24-1; J: TRBJ2-7; size: -; DNA: TGTGCCACCAGTGTACTCTCCTACGAGCAGTACTTC; CDR3: CATSVLSYEQYF
D: TRBD2; V: TRBV5-1; J: TRBJ2-1; size: few; DNA: TGCGCCAGCAGCACCATAGCGGGGGGCTCTTACAATGAGCAGTTCTTC; CDR3: CASSTIAGGSYNEQFF
D: -; V: TRBV9; J: TRBJ2-7; size: many; DNA: TGTGCCAGCAGCGGGGGGGCGGTGGTAGCGGGTAGAGGATACGAGCAGTACTTC; CDR3: CASSGGAVVAGRGYEQYF
D: -; V: TRBV24-1; J: TRBJ1-2; size: few; DNA: TGTGCCACCAGTGTGGCAGAGTATGGCTACACCTTC; CDR3: CATSVAEYGYTF
D: -; V: TRBV5-5; J: TRBJ1-5; size: few; DNA: TGTGCCAGCAGCTTGGAAGCGAATAGGGGCAATCAGCCCCAGCATTTT; CDR3: CASSLEANRGNQPQHF
D: -; V: TRBV18; J: TRBJ1-1; size: few; DNA: TGTGCCAGCTCACGGGACCGGCACGGAGCTTTCTTT; CDR3: CASSRDRHGAFF
D: -; V: TRBV15; J: TRBJ2-3; size: -; DNA: TGTGCCACCAGCAGAGCTCGGGGGGCTGGAGATACGCAGTATTTT; CDR3: CATSRARGAGDTQYF
D: TRBD1; V: TRBV12-3/TRBV12-4; J: TRBJ2-7; size: -; DNA: TGTGCCAGCAGTTTCTTCAGGGGGAGCTCCTACGAGCAGTACTTC; CDR3: CASSFFRGSSYEQYF
D: -; V: TRBV7-2; J: TRBJ2-7; size: once; DNA: TGTGCCAGCGTTAACCTCTACGAGCAGTACTTC; CDR3: CASVNLYEQYF